A single sample is the source of the 2 T cell receptor beta chains below, sequenced in a study of identical twins. MiXCR was run by TCRdb on the 5' RACE reads, yielding one entry per CDR3 protein. The sample comprises roughly 490,000 distinct CDR3 sequences, roughly an eighth of which are singletons, and 0.95% to 1% rests with the top ten. The same data also contributed to another study, on yellow fever vaccine responses in identical twins.

The sample comprised CD4+ T cells sorted from blood. The receptors originated from a woman between 18 and 29 years old in good health.

The rearrangement joins TRBV28 to TRBJ2-1; maybe TRBD1 (5 bases). This CDR3 contains 15 residues. Trimming left V 6 bases short and J 4 bases short, with 16 bases between. Germline values: CDR1 MDHEN, CDR2 SYDVKM. CDR3 protein: CASSLPQGKYNEQFF. As DNA, the CDR3 is TGTGCCAGCAGCCTTCCGCAGGGTAAATACAATGAGCAGTTCTTC. The entire variable domain, with the rest obtained from reference TRBV28 and TRBJ2-1, is as follows: DVKVTQSSRYLVKRTGEKVFLECVQDMDHENMFWYRQDPGLGLRLIYFSYDVKMKEKGDIPEGYSVSREKKERFSLILESASTNQTSMYLCASSLPQGKYNEQFFGPGTRLTVL.

This clonotype has a handful of counts. This chain links TRBV9 with TRBJ2-7; D gene uncertain. Looked up from germline, CDR1 is SGDLS and CDR2 is YYNGEE. V gave up 5 bases and J gave up 5 bases, with 11 bases separating them. This CDR3 is 12 amino acids long. Written as DNA, the CDR3 is TGTGCCAGCAGAGGAAGGTACGACGAGCAGTACTTC. Protein: CASRGRYDEQYF.